This T cell receptor beta chain was recovered during a study of molecular identifiers for immune sequencing clone quantification. In the study overall: Replicate RNA from around 20,000 or 100,000 naive CD8 T cells formed five aliquots; four were sequenced.

Via MiXCR, TCRdb re-called the PCR reads, giving one row per CDR3 protein. The sample includes approximately 550,000 distinct CDR3 sequences, around 23% of them seen just once. Losses at the gene ends were 1 base for V and 3 bases for J; bases not matched to a gene: 8. Germline V gene sequence: CDR1 SGHVS, CDR2 FNYEAQ. The CDR3 length is 17 residues. Sorting recovered naive CD8 T cells on a CD8+CD4-CCR7+CD45RA+ profile. The sequenced sample was naive CD8+ T cells from blood, with Jurkat cell RNA spiked in. Described subset: FACS-sorted CD8+CD4-CCR7+CD45RA+ naive T cells. V and J are TRBV7-6 and TRBJ2-2, with 7 bases aligning to TRBD2. The source is a human donor in good health. Some libraries in this study had Jurkat cell RNA spiked in. CDR3 DNA sequence: TGTGCCAGCAGCTTAGGTCCAGCGGGGAGTGACACCGGGGAGCTGTTTTTT. Translation gives CASSLGPAGSDTGELFF.